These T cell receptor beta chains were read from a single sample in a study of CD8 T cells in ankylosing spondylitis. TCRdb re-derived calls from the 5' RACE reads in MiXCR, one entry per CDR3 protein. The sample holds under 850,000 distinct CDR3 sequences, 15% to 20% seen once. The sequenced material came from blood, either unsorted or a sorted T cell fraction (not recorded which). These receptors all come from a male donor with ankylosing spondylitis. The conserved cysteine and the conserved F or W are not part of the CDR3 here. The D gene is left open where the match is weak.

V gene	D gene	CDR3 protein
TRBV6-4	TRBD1	ASSAQGEGDEQF
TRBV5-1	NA	ASRLGVVADTQY
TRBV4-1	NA	ASSLGSYGSYEQY
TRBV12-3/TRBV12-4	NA	ASSAQGRGQPQH
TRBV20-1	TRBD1	SARWTGRIEQY
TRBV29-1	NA	SALTGTDTQY
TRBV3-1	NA	ASSQDMSEKLF
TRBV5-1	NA	ASSGDTSTEAF
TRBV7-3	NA	ASSPSGTGASGANVLT
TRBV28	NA	ASSPGQFPYGYT
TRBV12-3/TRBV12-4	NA	ASSSHVGGAPDGQY
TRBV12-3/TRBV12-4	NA	ASSPRTSLYNEQF
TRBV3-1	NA	ASSPFEGGWGRSYEQY
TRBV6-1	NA	ASEDRGNREQY
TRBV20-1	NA	SAKAGYSDTEAF
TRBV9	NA	ASGGGRVSGETQY
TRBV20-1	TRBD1	SARGGTGTTDTQY
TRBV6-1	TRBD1	ASRRSQDRVEQY
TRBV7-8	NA	ASSLVGQKAGEAF
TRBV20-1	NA	SAEGDGGWEQY
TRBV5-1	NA	ASSLAAGSYYGYT
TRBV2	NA	ASSYNRELGNEQF
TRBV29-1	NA	SVEDGGALNRAGELF
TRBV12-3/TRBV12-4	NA	ASSLSGSTDTQY
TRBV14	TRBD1	ASSQLQGIKTQY
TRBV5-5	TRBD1	ASSRPGQKGTEAF
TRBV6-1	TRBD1	ASNNRGRNSPLH
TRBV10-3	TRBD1	AISESPTTGTGANYGYT
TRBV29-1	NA	SVGEAYEQY
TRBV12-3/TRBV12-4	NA	ASRPYGFSGNTIY
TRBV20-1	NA	SARDQTQY
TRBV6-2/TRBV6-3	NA	ASSAGLNTQY
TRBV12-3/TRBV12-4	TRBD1	ASRNRDRGNEKLF
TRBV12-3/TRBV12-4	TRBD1	ASSFETTGGHQPQH
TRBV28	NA	TSSLLGTATYEQY